The 10 T cell receptor beta chains in this list originate from one sample, sequenced in a study of Ad26.COV2.S vaccination and SARS-CoV-2 variants. Treatment noted: roughly 19 received Ad26.COV2.S at low or high dose, single or two shots; roughly five received placebo; per-sample allocation not given. Sampling occurred on day 63 after the first vaccine or placebo injection. Some clones are missing from TCRdb's copy, which holds only in-frame ones; the method was immunoSEQ multiplex PCR. This sample has about 480,000 clones; around 88% occur once, and the top ten carry roughly 13%. Source: peripheral blood, taken in a trial of Ad26.COV2.S vaccine versus placebo. The receptor set was obtained from a person aged 18-65 years who received the Ad26.COV2.S COVID-19 vaccine or a placebo.

V usage is TRBV11-2 and J usage is TRBJ2-1; TRBD2 agrees at 14 bases. CDR1 is SGHAT and CDR2 is FQNNGV in the germline V gene. CDR3 length: 16 residues. The junction had 5 bases not matched to a gene; V was cut back by 8 bases and J by 2 bases. CDR3 amino acids: CASRRLAGGPYNEQFF. The CDR3, as DNA: TGTGCCAGCCGAAGACTAGCGGGAGGGCCCTACAATGAGCAGTTCTTC.

The chain is built from TRBV13 and TRBJ2-2; 10 positions match TRBD2. Germline trimming cut 5 bases from V and 0 bases from J; bases unmatched to any gene: 9. CDR1 is PRHDT and CDR2 is FYEKMQ in the germline V gene (reference sequence). The CDR3 contains 18 residues. In DNA form, the CDR3 reads TGTGCCAGCAGCGCGCGTACCGGACTAGCGGCGAACACCGGGGAGCTGTTTTTT. Its translation: CASSARTGLAANTGELFF.

The rearrangement joins TRBV6-2 or TRBV6-3 to TRBJ2-7, with 9 bases lining up with TRBD1. V shed 2 bases and J 1 base; nucleotides not matched to a gene: 6. This CDR3 is built from 16 residues. CDR1 MNHEY and CDR2 SVGEGT come from the germline V gene. CDR3: CASSYIGTGLSYEQYF. The DNA of the CDR3 is TGTGCCAGCAGTTACATCGGGACAGGGTTGTCCTACGAGCAGTACTTC.

The V gene is TRBV7-9, the J gene TRBJ2-7; 11 bases fit TRBD2. CDR3 length equals 15 residues. The germline CDR1 and CDR2 sequences are SEHNR and FQNEAQ (reference sequence). V gave up 1 base and J gave up 3 bases; unmatched junction bases: 2. The CDR3 here is CASSLGLAGGYEQYF. The CDR3 DNA reads TGTGCCAGCAGCTTAGGCCTAGCGGGAGGCTACGAGCAGTACTTC.

A remark on this clone: Other DNA sequences in this specimen translate into the identical CDR3. The V and J genes are TRBV5-1 and TRBJ2-2; TRBD1 matches at 8 bases. V lost 0 bases and J lost 6; bases outside the gene matches: 4. This CDR3 is 15 amino acids long. Germline V gene data show CDR1 as SGHRS and CDR2 as YFSETQ. The CDR3 nucleotides read TGCGCCAGCAGCTTGGCAGGGGGCGCAGCCGGGGAGCTGTTTTTT. As protein: CASSLAGGAAGELFF.

The chain's CDR3 is CSVEQVDTQYF. Written as DNA, the CDR3 is TGCAGCGTTGAGCAGGTGGATACGCAGTATTTT. This chain uses TRBV29-1 with TRBJ2-3; D unclear. This CDR3 has 11 amino acids. V lost 3 bases, J lost 6 bases, and 7 bases lay in between. Per germline, CDR1 SQVTM and CDR2 ANQGSEA.

The gene calls are TRBV9 and TRBJ1-3; D is undetermined. CDR3 length: 15 residues. V lost 0 bases to trimming and J lost 0 bases, with 7 bases between them. Germline V gives CDR1 SGDLS, CDR2 YYNGEE. Here the CDR3 reads CASSVGWSSGNTIYF. The DNA of the CDR3 is TGTGCCAGCAGCGTAGGCTGGAGCTCTGGAAACACCATATATTTT.

CDR3 DNA sequence: TGTGCCAGCAGCCCGGGACAGGGGGCCAGGGACATTCAGTACTTC. It yields the protein CASSPGQGARDIQYF. The V gene is TRBV7-9, the J gene TRBJ2-4, with 12 bases that match TRBD1. Trimming cost V 5 bases and J 8 bases; bases outside gene matches: 7. The CDR3 extends over 15 amino acids. From germline, CDR1 is SEHNR and CDR2 FQNEAQ (reference sequence).

The V call is TRBV7-2, the J call TRBJ2-2; D gene ambiguous. The CDR3 has 16 amino acids. V lost 4 bases and J 1 base, leaving 13 bases between the germline ends. Germline values: CDR1 SGHTA, CDR2 FQGNSA. The CDR3 is CASSSTPGRNTGELFF. CDR3 nucleotides: TGTGCCAGCAGCTCGACTCCCGGGCGGAACACCGGGGAGCTGTTTTTT.

The V gene is TRBV6-6, the J gene TRBJ1-4; 10 bases match TRBD1. The CDR3 extends over 16 amino acids. Germline trimming cut 3 bases from V and 10 bases from J; bases unmatched to any gene: 11. Germline CDR1 reads MNHNY; CDR2 reads SVGAGI (reference sequence). Written as DNA, the CDR3 is TGTGCCAGCAGTTATTGGGACAGGGGTCTGGAGGGAAAACTGTTTTTT. Protein: CASSYWDRGLEGKLFF.